A single sample gave rise to the 12 T cell receptor beta chains below, sequenced in a study of neurological immune-mediated disorders. TCRdb independently ran MiXCR on the 5' RACE reads; one entry per CDR3 protein. The data hold 25,000 to 30,000 distinct CDR3 sequences, with roughly 6.7% observed a single time. The sample comprised PBMCs. The receptors come from a woman aged 45-65 years in good health.

In its sample, this clonotype was seen many times. CDR3 protein: CASSLLTSGRGDEQFF. In DNA form, the CDR3 reads TGTGCCAGCAGCTTGTTGACTAGCGGGAGGGGGGATGAGCAGTTCTTC. The chain is built from TRBV5-5 and TRBJ2-1; 14 nucleotides align to TRBD2. Losses at the gene ends were 1 base for V and 8 bases for J; bases not matched to a gene: 5. Germline lookup yields CDR1 SGHKS and CDR2 YYEKEE (reference sequence). The CDR3 spans 16 residues.

This clonotype was counted many times. This chain's CDR3 is CASSKTGSNQPQHF. The CDR3 DNA sequence: TGTGCCAGCAGTAAAACAGGCAGCAATCAGCCCCAGCATTTT. J is TRBJ1-5 and V is TRBV28; perhaps TRBD1 as D (5 bases). The V end lost 5 bases, the J end lost 1 base, and 9 bases lay between the germline ends. Looked up from germline, CDR1 is MDHEN and CDR2 is SYDVKM. This CDR3 contains 14 residues.

This clonotype was seen repeatedly, ten times or more. The chain carries TRBV28 and TRBJ1-1; no clear D gene. There are 14 residues in the CDR3. The ends were cut back, 6 bases at V and 5 bases at J, with 16 bases in the middle. Germline loops: CDR1 MDHEN, CDR2 SYDVKM. CDR3 amino acids: CASRSGGRVTEAFF. Written as DNA, the CDR3 is TGTGCCAGCAGATCCGGCGGGAGGGTTACTGAAGCTTTCTTT.

This clonotype was counted many times. V gene TRBV7-2 combines with J gene TRBJ2-7; 11 nucleotides agree with TRBD1. Germline CDR1 and CDR2: SGHTA and FQGNSA. V lost 1 base, J lost 4 bases, and 6 bases stayed unmatched. The CDR3 consists of 16 residues. CDR3 in amino acids: CASSLVTGQGAYEQYF. DNA of the CDR3: TGTGCCAGCAGCTTAGTGACAGGACAGGGGGCGTACGAGCAGTACTTC.

This clonotype was seen many times. V usage is TRBV28 and J usage is TRBJ2-7; D might be TRBD1 or TRBD2, each matching 6 bases. CDR1 is MDHEN and CDR2 is SYDVKM in the germline V gene. This CDR3 is 15 amino acids long. Trimming removed 1 base at V and 5 bases at J, with 15 bases between. This chain's CDR3 is CASSLYSRGLDEQYF. CDR3 DNA: TGTGCCAGCAGTTTATACAGTCGGGGGCTGGACGAGCAGTACTTC.

V and J are TRBV5-6 and TRBJ2-2, with unresolved D. CDR3 length: 16 amino acids. The germline V gene has CDR1 SGHDT and CDR2 YYEEEE. V lost 2 bases and J lost 2, with 13 bases in between. CDR3 loop: CASSFWLRPNTGELFF. CDR3 nucleotide sequence: TGTGCCAGCAGCTTTTGGTTACGCCCTAACACCGGGGAGCTGTTTTTT.

This clonotype was seen repeatedly, ten times or more. CDR3 residues: CASSSPRGGTGELFF. Here the CDR3 DNA reads TGTGCCAGCAGCTCCCCCCGGGGGGGCACCGGGGAGCTGTTTTTT. This chain uses TRBV7-3 with TRBJ2-2, with 8 bases lining up with TRBD2. Germline CDR1 is SGHTA and CDR2 is FQGTGA. The CDR3 is made up of 15 amino acids. V was pared by 4 bases and J by 4 bases, with 5 bases of the junction left unmatched. Filled out from reference TRBV7-3 and TRBJ2-2, the complete variable domain reads GAGVSQTPSNKVTEKGKYVELRCDPISGHTALYWYRQSLGQGPEFLIYFQGTGAADDSGLPNDRFFAVRPEGSVSTLKIQRTERGDSAVYLCASSSPRGGTGELFFGEGSRLTVL.

This clonotype was recorded at least ten times. The chain links TRBV10-3 to TRBJ2-2; D gene ambiguous. This CDR3 comprises 11 residues. Trimming pared 10 bases from V and 1 base from J, leaving 4 bases between. Looked up from germline, CDR1 is ENHRY and CDR2 is SYGVKD. DNA of the CDR3: TGTGCCACCCTGAACACCGGGGAGCTGTTTTTT. It codes for CATLNTGELFF.

This clonotype was picked up many times. This chain joins TRBV20-1 and TRBJ2-3; 8 nucleotides match TRBD1. The CDR3 is 14 amino acids. Per germline, CDR1 DFQATT and CDR2 SNEGSKA (reference sequence). V lost 5 bases, J lost 2 bases, and 6 bases stayed unmatched. The CDR3 coding sequence is TGCAGTGCTGGGACAGGCGATACCACAGATACGCAGTATTTT. This translates into CSAGTGDTTDTQYF.

This clonotype was observed many times. The chain combines TRBV19 with TRBJ1-5; a weak D match, TRBD1 (6 bases). The length of the CDR3 is 16 residues. Trimming took 9 bases from V and 7 from J, leaving 25 bases between them. Germline CDR1 reads LNHDA; CDR2 reads SQIVND (reference sequence). CDR3 sequence reads: CASPADHREVGQPQHF. The CDR3 DNA follows: TGTGCCAGCCCGGCAGATCACAGGGAAGTCGGCCAGCCCCAGCATTTT.

This clonotype was seen many times. This chain links TRBV5-1 with TRBJ2-1; D is ambiguous. Germline assignment: CDR1 SGHRS and CDR2 YFSETQ. This CDR3 has 13 residues. With 0 bases removed from V and 9 bases from J, the gap between germline ends came to 10 bases. This CDR3 reads CASSLEVLLEQFF. Here the CDR3 DNA reads TGCGCCAGCAGCTTGGAAGTGCTCCTTGAGCAGTTCTTC.

This clonotype was recorded many times. The V gene is TRBV18, the J gene TRBJ2-7; a weak D match, TRBD1 (7 bases). Germline values: CDR1 KGHSH, CDR2 LQKENI. The CDR3 length is 17 residues. The V and J ends lost 6 bases and 1 base respectively, with 22 bases between them. As DNA, the CDR3 is TGTGCCAGCTCCCCTAACGAACTGACAGGGAGGTCCTACGAGCAGTACTTC. Protein sequence: CASSPNELTGRSYEQYF.